Below, 16 T cell receptor beta chains from the same sample are listed, as sequenced in a study of cytomegalovirus exposure and HLA in healthy donors. Vbeta (60) and Jbeta (13) primers were used in the PCR. The table came from immunoSEQ multiplex PCR; TCRdb's copy has only in-frame clones and leaves some out. Among about 93,000 clones, 78% were seen once, and the ten largest hold under 4%. Sequenced input: PBMCs. Source of these receptors: a woman aged 40 to 50 in good health and CMV-seronegative.

The chain couples TRBV27 to TRBJ2-3, with a tentative D call TRBD2 (6 bases). The CDR3 has 15 residues. V lost 3 bases to trimming and J lost 4 bases, with 14 bases between them. The germline V gene has CDR1 MNHEY and CDR2 SMNVEV (reference sequence). This CDR3 is CASSFSGLGPDTQYF. The CDR3 nucleotides read TGTGCCAGCAGTTTTAGCGGCCTCGGACCAGATACGCAGTATTTT.

The chain is built from TRBV4-2 and TRBJ1-4; D might be TRBD1 (5 bases). CDR3 length: 16 amino acids. V dropped 4 bases and J dropped 7 bases, with 19 bases sitting between them. Germline V gene data show CDR1 as LGHNA and CDR2 as YNFKEQ. In nucleotides, the CDR3 is TGTGCCAGCAGCCCGGGGGAGGGAATCTTAAGTGAAAAACTGTTTTTT. It codes for CASSPGEGILSEKLFF.

This clone was counted only a few times. The chain uses TRBV2 and TRBJ2-5; D not certain. CDR3 length: 14 residues. Germline loops: CDR1 SNHLY, CDR2 FYNNEI. V was clipped by 1 base and J by 4 bases, with 10 bases between them. The CDR3 nucleotides read TGTGCCAGCAGTGAAGATCTGGGCCGAGAGACCCAGTACTTC. Residues: CASSEDLGRETQYF.

The rearrangement uses TRBV5-4 and TRBJ1-3, with TRBD1 matching over 7 bases. From germline, CDR1 is SGHNT and CDR2 YYREEE (reference sequence). The CDR3 runs to 14 residues. Trimming removed 4 bases from V and 2 bases from J; junction bases left unmatched: 3. The CDR3 coding sequence is TGTGCCAGCAGCACACAGGGGACTGGAAACACCATATATTTT. This encodes CASSTQGTGNTIYF.

The chain joins TRBV5-4 to TRBJ1-2; maybe TRBD1 (6 bases). V gave up 3 bases and J gave up 2 bases, with 8 bases separating them. Germline assignment: CDR1 SGHNT and CDR2 YYREEE (reference sequence). The CDR3 has 13 amino acids. For the CDR3, the DNA is TGTGCCAGCAGCTCCGGGACAAACTATGGCTACACCTTC. Protein sequence: CASSSGTNYGYTF.

The CDR3 loop is CASSSTLQRAEAFF. CDR3 bases: TGTGCCAGCAGCTCAACCCTGCAGAGGGCTGAAGCTTTCTTT. The gene calls are TRBV6-6 and TRBJ1-1, with no clear D. Germline CDR1 and CDR2: MNHNY and SVGAGI (reference sequence). V was clipped by 6 bases and J by 6 bases, with 17 bases between them. The CDR3 has 14 residues.

The chain joins TRBV7-9 to TRBJ2-5; D is perhaps TRBD2 (6 bases). The V and J ends lost 5 bases and 4 bases respectively, with 14 bases between them. CDR1 and CDR2 from the germline V gene are SEHNR and FQNEAQ (reference sequence). The CDR3 is 14 residues long. CDR3 nucleotides: TGTGCCAGCAGCCGAGTAGAGGGAGGAGAGACCCAGTACTTC. Translated, it gives CASSRVEGGETQYF.

V and J are TRBV7-8 and TRBJ1-1, with 7 bases aligning to TRBD1. The V segment lost 6 bases and the J segment 11 bases; nucleotides outside the gene matches: 12. This CDR3 spans 13 amino acids. The germline V gene has CDR1 SGHVS and CDR2 FQNEAQ. In nucleotides, the CDR3 is TGTGCCAGCAGTGGACTCAACCAGGGGGAGGCTTTCTTT. Amino acid sequence: CASSGLNQGEAFF.

Regarding this clone: A junction boundary mismatches the germline segment, possibly from a read error. V and J are TRBV6-1 and TRBJ2-2; TRBD1 agrees at 9 bases. CDR3 length: 15 residues. Germline CDR1 MNHNS, CDR2 SASEGT. CDR3 loop: CAGRLTGGGTGELFF. The CDR3 DNA reads TGTGCCGGCAGATTGACAGGGGGTGGTACCGGGGAGCTGTTTTTT.

The genes are TRBV19 and TRBJ2-7, with TRBD2 as a possible D gene (5 bases). The CDR3 length is 15 residues. V lost 3 bases and J lost 5, with 17 bases in between. Germline CDR1 reads LNHDA; CDR2 reads SQIVND (reference sequence). The CDR3 sequence is CASSMARTPGDEQYF. In DNA form, the CDR3 reads TGTGCCAGTAGTATGGCCCGGACTCCCGGAGACGAGCAGTACTTC.

This clone was seen more than once but under ten times. This chain uses TRBV28 with TRBJ2-7, with 7 nucleotides matching TRBD1. This CDR3 is 16 amino acids long. The junction had 15 bases not matched to a gene; V was cut back by 6 bases and J by 4 bases. Germline CDR1 MDHEN, CDR2 SYDVKM. This CDR3 is CASSSILVRDRYEQYF. Here the CDR3 DNA reads TGTGCCAGCAGCTCAATTCTCGTTAGGGACAGATACGAGCAGTACTTC. The full variable domain, in which reference TRBV28 and TRBJ2-7 provide the parts outside the CDR3, is DVKVTQSSRYLVKRTGEKVFLECVQDMDHENMFWYRQDPGLGLRLIYFSYDVKMKEKGDIPEGYSVSREKKERFSLILESASTNQTSMYLCASSSILVRDRYEQYFGPGTRLTVT.

The V gene is TRBV5-1, the J gene TRBJ2-3; D is perhaps TRBD2 (5 bases). Trimming shortened V by 1 base and J by 0 bases, and 12 bases separated the two germline ends. Germline CDR1 reads SGHRS; CDR2 reads YFSETQ. This CDR3 comprises 16 residues. CDR3 amino acids: CASSLRPAVSTDTQYF. As DNA, the CDR3 is TGCGCCAGCAGCTTGCGCCCAGCGGTAAGCACAGATACGCAGTATTTT.

The rearrangement links TRBV6-1 to TRBJ2-2, with 7 bases aligning to TRBD1. The CDR3 has 14 amino acids. The trim removed 6 bases at V and 4 bases at J, leaving 5 bases unmatched. CDR1 MNHNS and CDR2 SASEGT come from the germline V gene. This CDR3 is CASRTRQGTGELFF. CDR3 bases: TGTGCCAGCAGGACGCGACAGGGCACCGGGGAGCTGTTTTTT.

To note about this clone: This CDR3 is missing its conserved last phenylalanine or tryptophan, likely due to a read error. The V call is TRBV4-1, the J call TRBJ2-7; D is unresolved. CDR3 length: 14 residues. V dropped 3 bases and J dropped 7 bases, with 16 bases sitting between them. Germline CDR1 MGHRA, CDR2 YSYEKL. CDR3 amino acids: CASSHERAQEEQYL. The CDR3 nucleotides read TGCGCCAGCAGCCATGAACGGGCTCAGGAGGAGCAGTACCTC.

CDR3 nucleotide sequence: TGTGCCACCACTAGCGGATCCTACAATGAGCAGTTCTTC. Its protein is CATTSGSYNEQFF. The chain combines TRBV10-3 with TRBJ2-1; 8 nucleotides match TRBD2. The CDR3 contains 13 residues. CDR1 is ENHRY and CDR2 is SYGVKD in the germline V gene. J was trimmed by 1 base and V by 10 bases; bases with no gene match: 3.

V usage is TRBV5-1 and J usage is TRBJ2-3; possible D gene TRBD2, 5 bases. Per germline, CDR1 SGHRS and CDR2 YFSETQ. The V end was cut by 2 bases, the J end by 3 bases, with 7 bases between. The length of the CDR3 is 13 residues. This CDR3 reads CASSLEGTDTQYF. The CDR3 nucleotides are TGCGCCAGCAGCTTAGAGGGTACAGATACGCAGTATTTT.